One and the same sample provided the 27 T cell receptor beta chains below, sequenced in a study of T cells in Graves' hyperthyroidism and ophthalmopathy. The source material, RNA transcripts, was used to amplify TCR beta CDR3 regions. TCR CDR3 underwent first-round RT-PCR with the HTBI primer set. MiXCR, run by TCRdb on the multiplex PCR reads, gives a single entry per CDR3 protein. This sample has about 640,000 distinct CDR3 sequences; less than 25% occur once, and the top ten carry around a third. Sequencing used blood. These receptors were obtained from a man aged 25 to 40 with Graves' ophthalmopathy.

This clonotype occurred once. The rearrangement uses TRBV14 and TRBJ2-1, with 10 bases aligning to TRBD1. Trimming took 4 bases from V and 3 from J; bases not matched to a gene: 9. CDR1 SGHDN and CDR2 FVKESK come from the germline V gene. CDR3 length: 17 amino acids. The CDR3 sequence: CASSPQPGQGFYNEQFF. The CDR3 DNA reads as TGTGCCAGCAGCCCCCAACCGGGACAGGGGTTCTACAATGAGCAGTTCTTC.

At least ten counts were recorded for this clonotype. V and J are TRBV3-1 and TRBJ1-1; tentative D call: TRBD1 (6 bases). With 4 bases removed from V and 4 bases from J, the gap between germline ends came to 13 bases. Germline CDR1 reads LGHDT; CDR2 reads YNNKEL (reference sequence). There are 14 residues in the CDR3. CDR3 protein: CASSRGAGATEAFF. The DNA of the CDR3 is TGTGCCAGCAGCCGCGGGGCGGGGGCCACTGAAGCTTTCTTT. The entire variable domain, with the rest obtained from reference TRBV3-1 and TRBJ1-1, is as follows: DTAVSQTPKYLVTQMGNDKSIKCEQNLGHDTMYWYKQDSKKFLKIMFSYNNKELIINETVPNRFSPKSPDKAHLNLHINSLELGDSAVYFCASSRGAGATEAFFGQGTRLTVV.

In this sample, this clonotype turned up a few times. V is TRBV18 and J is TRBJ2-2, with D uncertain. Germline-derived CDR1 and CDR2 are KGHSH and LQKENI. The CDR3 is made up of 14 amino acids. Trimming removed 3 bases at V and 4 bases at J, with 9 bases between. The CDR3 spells CASSPILGTGELFF. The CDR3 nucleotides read TGTGCCAGCTCACCCATCCTCGGCACCGGGGAGCTGTTTTTT.

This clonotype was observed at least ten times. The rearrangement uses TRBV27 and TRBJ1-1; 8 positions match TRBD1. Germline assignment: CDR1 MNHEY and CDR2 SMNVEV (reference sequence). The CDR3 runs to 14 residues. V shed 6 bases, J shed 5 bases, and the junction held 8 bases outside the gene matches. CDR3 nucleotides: TGTGCCAGCAGCTCGACAGGGGCGTGGACTGAAGCTTTCTTT. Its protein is CASSSTGAWTEAFF.

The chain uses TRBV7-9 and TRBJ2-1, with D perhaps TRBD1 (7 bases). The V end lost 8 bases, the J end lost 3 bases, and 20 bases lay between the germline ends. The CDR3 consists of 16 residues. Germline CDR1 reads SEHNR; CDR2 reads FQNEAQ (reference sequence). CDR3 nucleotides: TGTGCCAGCGGCCTCCTACAGGGGACTCTCTACAATGAGCAGTTCTTC. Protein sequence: CASGLLQGTLYNEQFF. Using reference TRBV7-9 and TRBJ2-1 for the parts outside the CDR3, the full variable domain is DTGVSQNPRHKITKRGQNVTFRCDPISEHNRLYWYRQTLGQGPEFLTYFQNEAQLEKSRLLSDRFSAERPKGSFSTLEIQRTEQGDSAMYLCASGLLQGTLYNEQFFGPGTRLTVL.

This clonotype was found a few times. For the CDR3, the DNA is TGTGCCAGCAGGCCCGGCAATAAAGGAGGCGGCTACACCTTC. Translated, it gives CASRPGNKGGGYTF. The rearrangement links TRBV28 to TRBJ1-2, with D unresolved. This CDR3 contains 14 residues. Germline-derived CDR1 and CDR2 are MDHEN and SYDVKM. V was pared by 6 bases and J by 8 bases, with 19 bases between.

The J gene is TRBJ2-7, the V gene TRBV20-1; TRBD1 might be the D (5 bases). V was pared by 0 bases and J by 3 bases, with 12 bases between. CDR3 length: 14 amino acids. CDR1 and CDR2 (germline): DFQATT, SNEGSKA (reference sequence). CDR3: CSARERGSYYEQYF. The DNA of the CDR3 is TGCAGTGCTAGAGAAAGGGGCAGTTACTACGAGCAGTACTTC.

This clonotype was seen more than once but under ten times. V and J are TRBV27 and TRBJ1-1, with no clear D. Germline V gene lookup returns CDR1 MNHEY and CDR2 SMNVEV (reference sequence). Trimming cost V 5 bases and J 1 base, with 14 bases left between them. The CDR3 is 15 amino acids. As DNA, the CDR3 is TGTGCCAGCAGTCCCTACCAGACCAAGAACACTGAAGCTTTCTTT. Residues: CASSPYQTKNTEAFF.

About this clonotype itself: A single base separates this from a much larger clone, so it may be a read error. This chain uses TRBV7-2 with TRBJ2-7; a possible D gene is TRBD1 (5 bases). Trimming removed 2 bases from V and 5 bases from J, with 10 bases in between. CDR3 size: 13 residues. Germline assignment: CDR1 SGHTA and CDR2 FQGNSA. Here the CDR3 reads CASSLTLGHEQYF. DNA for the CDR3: TGTGCCAGCAGCTTAACGCTGGGGCACGAGCAGTACTTC.

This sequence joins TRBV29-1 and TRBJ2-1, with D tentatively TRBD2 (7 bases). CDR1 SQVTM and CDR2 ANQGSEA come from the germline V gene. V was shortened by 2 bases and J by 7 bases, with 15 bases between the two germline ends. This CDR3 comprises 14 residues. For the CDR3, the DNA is TGCAGCGTTGAAAGGGGGGGCGGCTTAAATGAGCAGTTCTTC. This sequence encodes CSVERGGGLNEQFF.

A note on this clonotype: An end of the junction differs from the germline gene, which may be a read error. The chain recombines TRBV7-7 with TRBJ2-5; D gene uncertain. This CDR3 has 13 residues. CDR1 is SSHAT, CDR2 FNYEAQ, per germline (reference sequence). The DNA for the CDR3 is TGTGCTAGCAGCCCCGGTTGGCCTCAGACCCAGTACTTC. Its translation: CASSPGWPQTQYF.

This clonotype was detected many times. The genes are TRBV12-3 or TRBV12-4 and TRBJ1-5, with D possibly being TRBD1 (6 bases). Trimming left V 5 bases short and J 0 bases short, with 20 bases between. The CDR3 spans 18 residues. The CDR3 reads CASSSGGDIIYSNQPQHF. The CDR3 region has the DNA TGTGCCAGCAGTAGCGGGGGGGACATAATTTATAGCAATCAGCCCCAGCATTTT.

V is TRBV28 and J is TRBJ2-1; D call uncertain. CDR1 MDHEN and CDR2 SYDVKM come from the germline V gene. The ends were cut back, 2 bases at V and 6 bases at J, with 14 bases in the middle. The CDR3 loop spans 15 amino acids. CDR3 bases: TGTGCCAGCAGTTTACCGTCCTACCCGAGCAATGAGCAGTTCTTC. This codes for CASSLPSYPSNEQFF.

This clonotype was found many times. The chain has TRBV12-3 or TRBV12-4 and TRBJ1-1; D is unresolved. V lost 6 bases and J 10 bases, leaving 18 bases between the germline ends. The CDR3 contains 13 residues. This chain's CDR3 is CASSLTEQKGAFF. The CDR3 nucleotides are TGTGCCAGCAGCTTGACGGAGCAAAAAGGAGCTTTCTTT.

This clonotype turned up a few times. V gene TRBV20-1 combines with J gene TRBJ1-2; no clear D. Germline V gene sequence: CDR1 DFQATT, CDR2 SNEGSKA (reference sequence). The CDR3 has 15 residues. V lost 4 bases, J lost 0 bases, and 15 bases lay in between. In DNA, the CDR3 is TGCAGTGCTACCCCTGTGAGTCACTCTAACTATGGCTACACCTTC. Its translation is CSATPVSHSNYGYTF.

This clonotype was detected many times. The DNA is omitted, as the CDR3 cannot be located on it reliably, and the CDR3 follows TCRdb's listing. CDR3 loop: CASSSSGLNTEAFF. The J gene is TRBJ1-1, the V gene TRBV6-2 or TRBV6-3. The CDR3 is 14 amino acids in total, end residues counted. In germline, CDR1 is MNHEY, CDR2 SVGEGT.

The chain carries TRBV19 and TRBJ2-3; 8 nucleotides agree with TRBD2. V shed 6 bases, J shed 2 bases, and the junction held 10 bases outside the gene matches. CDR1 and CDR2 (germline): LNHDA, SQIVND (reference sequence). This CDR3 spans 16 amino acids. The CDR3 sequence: CASSGTGTRDTDTQYF. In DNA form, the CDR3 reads TGTGCCAGTAGCGGCACCGGGACTAGAGACACAGATACGCAGTATTTT.

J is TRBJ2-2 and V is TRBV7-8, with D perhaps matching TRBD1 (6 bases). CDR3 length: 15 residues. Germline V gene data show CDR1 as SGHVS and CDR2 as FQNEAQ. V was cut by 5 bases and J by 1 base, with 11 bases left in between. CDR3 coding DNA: TGTGCCAGCAGCAAAGGACAGAGGAACACCGGGGAGCTGTTTTTT. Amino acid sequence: CASSKGQRNTGELFF.

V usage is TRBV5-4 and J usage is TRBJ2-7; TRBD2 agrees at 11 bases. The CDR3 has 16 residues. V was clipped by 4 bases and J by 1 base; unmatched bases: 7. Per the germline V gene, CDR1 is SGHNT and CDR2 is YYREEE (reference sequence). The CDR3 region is CASSPSRTSGSYEQYF. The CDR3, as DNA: TGTGCCAGCAGCCCCTCCCGGACTAGCGGGTCCTACGAGCAGTACTTC.

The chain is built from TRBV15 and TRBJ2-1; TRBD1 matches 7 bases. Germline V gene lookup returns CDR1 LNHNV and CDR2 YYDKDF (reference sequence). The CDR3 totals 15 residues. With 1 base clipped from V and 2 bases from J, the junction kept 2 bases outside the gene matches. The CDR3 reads CATSRGQGPYNEQFF. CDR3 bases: TGTGCCACCAGCAGAGGACAGGGACCCTACAATGAGCAGTTCTTC.

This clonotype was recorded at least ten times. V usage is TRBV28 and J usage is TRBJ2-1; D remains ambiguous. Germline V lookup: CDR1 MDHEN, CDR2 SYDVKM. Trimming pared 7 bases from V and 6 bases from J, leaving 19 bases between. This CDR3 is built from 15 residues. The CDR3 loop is CASTPPEGSGNEQFF. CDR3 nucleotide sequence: TGTGCCAGCACTCCTCCGGAAGGGTCGGGCAATGAGCAGTTCTTC.

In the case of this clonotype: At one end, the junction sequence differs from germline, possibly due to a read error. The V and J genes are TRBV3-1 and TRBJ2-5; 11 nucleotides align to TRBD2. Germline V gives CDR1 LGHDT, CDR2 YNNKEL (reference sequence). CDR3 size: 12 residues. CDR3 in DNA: TGTGCCAGCAGCCAATCCGGGACTAGCGGCCACTTC. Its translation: CASSQSGTSGHF.

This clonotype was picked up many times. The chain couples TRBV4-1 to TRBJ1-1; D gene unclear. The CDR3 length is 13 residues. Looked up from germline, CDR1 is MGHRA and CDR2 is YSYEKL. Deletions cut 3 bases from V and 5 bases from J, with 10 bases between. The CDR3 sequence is CASSQAPRTEAFF. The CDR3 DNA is TGCGCCAGCAGCCAGGCACCTCGGACTGAAGCTTTCTTT.

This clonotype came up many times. The CDR3 region is CRALMNTEAFF. The CDR3 coding sequence is TGCAGGGCCCTCATGAACACTGAAGCTTTCTTT. The chain uses TRBV20-1 and TRBJ1-1; D gene ambiguous. Germline V CDR1 and CDR2: DFQATT, SNEGSKA (reference sequence). The CDR3 is 11 residues long.

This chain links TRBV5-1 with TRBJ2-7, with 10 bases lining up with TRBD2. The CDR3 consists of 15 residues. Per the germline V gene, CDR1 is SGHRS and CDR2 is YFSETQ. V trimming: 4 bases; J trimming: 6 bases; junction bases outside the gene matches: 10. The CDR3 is CASSQLTAGGVEQYF. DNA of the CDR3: TGCGCCAGCAGCCAACTTACAGCGGGAGGGGTCGAGCAGTACTTC.

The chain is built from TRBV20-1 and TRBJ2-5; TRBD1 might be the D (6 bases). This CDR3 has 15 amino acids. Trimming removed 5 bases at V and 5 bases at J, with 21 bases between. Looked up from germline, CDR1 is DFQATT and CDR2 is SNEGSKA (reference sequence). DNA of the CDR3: TGCAGTGCTTTACCCCTGCCGGGGACACAGGAGACCCAGTACTTC. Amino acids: CSALPLPGTQETQYF.

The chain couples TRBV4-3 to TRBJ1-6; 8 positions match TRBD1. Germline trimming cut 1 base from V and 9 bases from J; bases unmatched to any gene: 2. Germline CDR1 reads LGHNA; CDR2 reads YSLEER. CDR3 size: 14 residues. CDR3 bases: TGCGCCAGCAGCCAAGGCAGGGGGCGTTCACCCCTCCACTTT. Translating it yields CASSQGRGRSPLHF.